The clone carrying this T cell receptor (beta chain) has a handful of counts. Its antigen is not known. Since all of the isolated RNA was reverse transcribed, expressed TCRB transcripts were what got sequenced. The protocol was immunoSEQ multiplex PCR, while the TCRdb copy is restricted to in-frame clones and leaves out a portion. The data show roughly 370,000 clones, 14% seen once. CD45RO/CCR7/CD25/CD127/CD95/CD27 sorting isolated CD4+ naive, central memory, regulatory and stem cell-like memory cells. Sorted populations were all over 95% pure. This entry belongs to a study of beta chain features in type 1 diabetes. Study observations and caveats: PCR might show a preference for shorter templates, equally across patients and controls.

Germline lookup yields CDR1 MNHEY and CDR2 SVGAGI. The germline V and J ends were trimmed by 0 bases and 5 bases, with 10 bases remaining between them. The CDR3 sequence is 14 residues long. The chain links TRBV6-5 to TRBJ2-5; D not resolved. Sequencing used naive CD4+ T cells from blood. This receptor was obtained from a man aged 25 to 40 in good health. The CDR3 loop is CASSYSRLGETQYF. The CDR3 DNA sequence: TGTGCCAGCAGTTACTCGCGACTGGGGGAGACCCAGTACTTC.